The next 21 T cell receptor beta chains were all read from a single sample in a study of beta chain features in type 1 diabetes. Study results and limitations: For Type 1 diabetes patients, all four CD4+ subsets carried TCRB CDR3s that were moderately but significantly shorter.

These receptors are not linked to any known antigen. The authors reverse transcribed all of the isolated RNA, so sequencing captured expressed TCRB transcripts. TCRdb keeps only in-frame clones here, not all; method: immunoSEQ multiplex PCR. The sample lists approximately 270,000 clones; approximately 15% were seen once. What was sequenced was naive CD4+ T cells from blood. Receptors were obtained from a man between 25 and 39 years old with type 1 diabetes.

This clone was seen many times. The chain recombines TRBV29-1 with TRBJ2-3; TRBD1 is a possible D gene (5 bases). Trimming pared 8 bases from V and 9 bases from J, leaving 15 bases between. The CDR3 loop spans 11 amino acids. Germline V gives CDR1 SQVTM, CDR2 ANQGSEA. The CDR3 region has the DNA TGCAGCAGCGAATGGGGCGGCACGCAGTATTTT. Protein product: CSSEWGGTQYF.

In this sample, this clone turned up a few times. The chain combines TRBV28 with TRBJ2-3, with D perhaps matching TRBD1 (6 bases). Trimming took off 6 bases at V and 3 bases at J, with 10 bases between the two ends. CDR1 and CDR2 (germline): MDHEN, SYDVKM. CDR3 length equals 13 residues. CDR3 amino acids: CASSPGQTDTQYF. DNA of the CDR3: TGTGCCAGCAGCCCCGGACAGACAGATACGCAGTATTTT.

This clone showed up just a few times. The genes are TRBV18 and TRBJ2-5; possible D gene TRBD2, 6 bases. CDR3 length equals 15 residues. The germline V and J ends were trimmed by 2 bases and 1 base, with 11 bases remaining between them. Germline V lookup: CDR1 KGHSH, CDR2 LQKENI. The CDR3 spells CASSPGGVLQETQYF. CDR3 nucleotide sequence: TGTGCCAGCTCACCAGGCGGGGTTCTCCAAGAGACCCAGTACTTC.

V is TRBV2 and J is TRBJ1-2; a weak D match, TRBD1 (6 bases). In germline, CDR1 is SNHLY, CDR2 FYNNEI. This CDR3 contains 14 residues. V was trimmed by 1 base and J by 5 bases, leaving 11 bases between them. CDR3 sequence reads: CASSEGGGGYGYTF. The CDR3 region has the DNA TGTGCCAGCAGTGAAGGAGGGGGAGGGTATGGCTACACCTTC.

This clone showed up just a few times. The chain links TRBV5-1 to TRBJ2-6; 7 positions match TRBD1. J gave up 0 bases and V 0 bases, and 6 bases lay outside the gene matches. The CDR3 contains 18 residues. The germline gives CDR1 SGHRS, CDR2 YFSETQ. CDR3 nucleotide sequence: TGCGCCAGCAGCTTGGCCGGACAGGTTGGCTCTGGGGCCAACGTCCTGACTTTC. Its protein product is CASSLAGQVGSGANVLTF.

This clone was detected only a few times. The V and J genes are TRBV7-2 and TRBJ1-2; 9 bases line up with TRBD1. Trimming at V came to 1 base and at J to 8 bases, leaving 11 bases not matched to a gene. Germline V CDR1 and CDR2: SGHTA, FQGNSA. The CDR3 is 16 amino acids. The CDR3 DNA reads as TGTGCCAGCAGCTTAGGGGACAGGGAAAGAGGCCGGGGCTACACCTTC. Encoded protein: CASSLGDRERGRGYTF.

This rearrangement joins TRBV7-9 to TRBJ2-6, with 7 nucleotides matching TRBD1. CDR3 length: 14 residues. Germline CDR1 is SEHNR and CDR2 is FQNEAQ (reference sequence). V was clipped by 8 bases and J by 4 bases; unmatched bases: 5. The CDR3 protein is CASATGFGANVLTF. CDR3 coding DNA: TGTGCCAGCGCGACAGGGTTCGGGGCCAACGTCCTGACTTTC.

This clone was counted between two and nine times. The gene calls are TRBV7-2 and TRBJ1-4; maybe TRBD1 (5 bases). CDR1 SGHTA and CDR2 FQGNSA come from the germline V gene. V lost 3 bases to trimming and J lost 0 bases, with 11 bases between them. This CDR3 is built from 16 residues. The CDR3 protein is CASSLQGSTTNEKLFF. Here the CDR3 DNA reads TGTGCCAGCAGCTTGCAGGGATCTACAACTAATGAAAAACTGTTTTTT.

In this sample, this clone turned up a few times. This rearrangement joins TRBV7-8 to TRBJ2-5; 7 bases are a match to TRBD1. Germline values: CDR1 SGHVS, CDR2 FQNEAQ. The junction had 2 bases not matched to a gene; V was cut back by 5 bases and J by 2 bases. This CDR3 spans 13 amino acids. The CDR3 DNA follows: TGTGCCAGCAGCGGGGGACAGCAAGAGACCCAGTACTTC. Its translation is CASSGGQQETQYF.

This clone was counted only a few times. Written as DNA, the CDR3 is TGTGCCAGCAGCTTATCTGGGGCCAACGTCCTGACTTTC. Its protein product is CASSLSGANVLTF. This chain joins TRBV25-1 and TRBJ2-6; no clear D. V dropped 6 bases and J dropped 1 base, with 4 bases sitting between them. This CDR3 is built from 13 residues. Germline assignment: CDR1 MGHDK and CDR2 SYGVNS.

CDR3 nucleotide sequence: TGCGCCAGCAGCTTGGCGCAGGAAGAGACCCAGTACTTC. The encoded protein is CASSLAQEETQYF. This chain links TRBV5-1 with TRBJ2-5; D is undetermined. The CDR3 covers 13 residues. V gave up 0 bases and J gave up 3 bases, with 6 bases separating them. The V gene's germline CDR1 is SGHRS and CDR2 YFSETQ.

V is TRBV28 and J is TRBJ2-1, with 9 nucleotides matching TRBD2. The V segment lost 6 bases and the J segment 5 bases; nucleotides outside the gene matches: 8. Germline CDR1 MDHEN, CDR2 SYDVKM. The length of the CDR3 is 15 residues. The CDR3 nucleotides read TGTGCCAGCAGCCAAAGCGGGAGGAGCGACAATGAGCAGTTCTTC. This encodes CASSQSGRSDNEQFF.

The chain uses TRBV9 and TRBJ2-3; 10 bases fit TRBD1. With V trimmed by 3 bases and J by 6 bases, 1 base remained unmatched. CDR3 length equals 13 residues. Germline V lookup: CDR1 SGDLS, CDR2 YYNGEE. DNA of the CDR3: TGTGCCAGCAGCGCGGACAGGGGGGATACGCAGTATTTT. This translates into CASSADRGDTQYF.

The chain is built from TRBV15 and TRBJ2-3; 8 bases are a match to TRBD2. The CDR3 totals 17 residues. Germline loops: CDR1 LNHNV, CDR2 YYDKDF (reference sequence). With 1 base clipped from V and 2 bases from J, the junction kept 8 bases outside the gene matches. Here the CDR3 DNA reads TGTGCCACCAGCAGAGCCCGACTAGCGCGGGTCACAGATACGCAGTATTTT. This translates into CATSRARLARVTDTQYF.

This clone has a handful of counts. V gene TRBV6-1 combines with J gene TRBJ1-2; 7 bases align to TRBD1. The trim removed 1 base at V and 4 bases at J, leaving 6 bases unmatched. Germline CDR1 MNHNS, CDR2 SASEGT. The CDR3 runs to 15 residues. CDR3 amino acids: CASSEEWTGTYGYTF. The CDR3 DNA is TGTGCCAGCAGTGAAGAGTGGACAGGTACCTATGGCTACACCTTC.

This clone showed up just a few times. The rearrangement links TRBV7-8 to TRBJ2-7; TRBD2 might be the D (5 bases). CDR3 length: 17 residues. Germline V gene data show CDR1 as SGHVS and CDR2 as FQNEAQ. Trimming removed 1 base at V and 7 bases at J, with 23 bases between. CDR3 sequence (DNA): TGTGCCAGCAGCTTAGAGAGGGTACCCAGAGGTGGGGAGGAGCAGTACTTC. The encoded protein is CASSLERVPRGGEEQYF.

J is TRBJ2-7 and V is TRBV30; a possible D gene is TRBD2 (7 bases). Between the trimmed V and J ends, which lost 0 bases and 2 bases, there was a span of 11 bases. The CDR3 is made up of 14 amino acids. In germline, CDR1 is GTSNPN, CDR2 SVGIG (reference sequence). In DNA form, the CDR3 reads TGTGCCTGGAGTGTAGGGGGGGCGGCCTACGAGCAGTACTTC. Residues: CAWSVGGAAYEQYF. The variable domain in full, completed from reference TRBV30 and TRBJ2-7, reads SQTIHQWPATLVQPVGSPLSLECTVEGTSNPNLYWYRQAAGRGLQLLFYSVGIGQISSEVPQNLSASRPQDRQFILSSKKLLLSDSGFYLCAWSVGGAAYEQYFGPGTRLTVT.

This clone has only a few counts. This sequence joins TRBV19 and TRBJ2-5; no clear D gene. Trimming shortened V by 7 bases and J by 3 bases, and 9 bases separated the two germline ends. The CDR3 is made up of 12 amino acids. From germline, CDR1 is LNHDA and CDR2 SQIVND (reference sequence). CDR3 region: CASMGHKETQYF. CDR3 DNA sequence: TGTGCCAGTATGGGCCATAAAGAGACCCAGTACTTC.

This clone was found a few times. The chain joins TRBV5-4 to TRBJ2-7, with 11 bases that match TRBD1. CDR1 is SGHNT and CDR2 is YYREEE in the germline V gene (reference sequence). The CDR3 is 17 residues long. V trimming: 1 base; J trimming: 7 bases; junction bases outside the gene matches: 13. The CDR3 region is CASSLLTVGQGAREQYF. CDR3 nucleotide sequence: TGTGCCAGCAGCTTGTTGACCGTAGGACAGGGGGCGAGGGAGCAGTACTTC.

This clone has more than one count but fewer than ten. The chain has TRBV5-6 and TRBJ2-5; D is unresolved. Trimming removed 4 bases at V and 1 base at J, with 8 bases between. The CDR3 length is 13 residues. CDR1 SGHDT and CDR2 YYEEEE come from the germline V gene. The CDR3 coding sequence is TGTGCCAGCAGCCCTAGTCTCCAAGAGACCCAGTACTTC. Translated, it gives CASSPSLQETQYF.

This clone was recorded a few times. The gene calls are TRBV7-8 and TRBJ1-5; 9 positions agree with TRBD1. Germline trimming cut 5 bases from V and 7 bases from J; bases unmatched to any gene: 12. From germline, CDR1 is SGHVS and CDR2 FQNEAQ. The CDR3 is made up of 16 amino acids. The CDR3 DNA follows: TGTGCCAGCAGCAAGGGGAGGGACAGGGCCCAACAGCCCCAGCATTTT. It codes for CASSKGRDRAQQPQHF. The full variable domain, with the rest looked up from reference TRBV7-8 and TRBJ1-5, is GAGVSQSPRYKVAKRGQDVALRCDPISGHVSLFWYQQALGQGPEFLTYFQNEAQLDKSGLPSDRFFAERPEGSVSTLKIQRTQQEDSAVYLCASSKGRDRAQQPQHFGDGTRLSIL.